The sequence of this TCR beta chain was determined in a study of T-cell reconstitution after alpha-beta-depleted transplantation in children. V gave up 3 bases and J gave up 0 bases, with 5 bases separating them. There are 13 residues in the CDR3. CDR1 is SGHVS, CDR2 FNYEAQ, per germline. Preparation of the TCRbeta library involved a method that used unique molecular identifiers. TCRdb passed the PCR reads through MiXCR, listing each CDR3 protein once. The table has 500,000 to 600,000 distinct CDR3 sequences, less than 35% seen once. This clonotype occurred a few times. The sequencing used PBMCs from the stem cell graft donor, collected from the stem cell graft. The receptor's source is a human donor who donated a stem cell graft to a child with aplastic anemia. V gene TRBV7-6 combines with J gene TRBJ1-1; D uncertain. The CDR3: CASSFEVNTEAFF. The CDR3 DNA reads TGTGCCAGCAGCTTCGAGGTGAACACTGAAGCTTTCTTT. Variable domain in full (rest from reference TRBV7-6 and TRBJ1-1): GAGVSQSPRYKVTKRGQDVALRCDPISGHVSLYWYRQALGQGPEFLTYFNYEAQQDKSGLPNDRFSAERPEGSISTLTIQRTEQRDSAMYRCASSFEVNTEAFFGQGTRLTVV.